This passage covers 7 T cell receptor beta chains from one sample sequenced in a study of beta chain features in type 1 diabetes. Sequenced material consisted of expressed TCRB transcripts (all of the isolated RNA was reverse transcribed). TCRdb's copy holds only in-frame clones and misses some; the assay was immunoSEQ multiplex PCR. The sample includes 300,000 to 400,000 clones, less than 9.5% of them seen just once. Specimen: central memory CD4+ T cells from blood. The receptor source for this set is a young woman in good health.

V gene TRBV7-2 combines with J gene TRBJ1-2, with 10 bases aligning to TRBD1. There are 15 residues in the CDR3. V lost 5 bases, J lost 8 bases, and 11 bases stayed unmatched. Germline assignment: CDR1 SGHTA and CDR2 FQGNSA. Here the CDR3 reads CASSGTGQGLRGYTF. The CDR3 bases are TGTGCCAGCAGCGGGACGGGACAGGGGTTGAGGGGCTACACCTTC.

This clone was recorded many times. The chain has TRBV28 and TRBJ1-2; 7 bases align to TRBD1. This CDR3 has 15 residues. In germline, CDR1 is MDHEN, CDR2 SYDVKM. After removal of 4 bases from V and 8 bases from J, the junction contained 13 bases not matched to a gene. The CDR3 loop is CASSSLGQAGLGYTF. The DNA for the CDR3 is TGTGCCAGCAGTTCCTTAGGACAGGCTGGTTTAGGCTACACCTTC.

A few counts support this clone. V gene TRBV19 combines with J gene TRBJ1-1; TRBD1 might be the D (5 bases). Germline V gene data show CDR1 as LNHDA and CDR2 as SQIVND (reference sequence). This CDR3 spans 13 amino acids. V dropped 7 bases and J dropped 1 base, with 10 bases sitting between them. The CDR3 loop is CASNGAWNTEAFF. The CDR3 nucleotides are TGTGCCAGTAACGGGGCGTGGAACACTGAAGCTTTCTTT. The entire variable domain, with the rest obtained from reference TRBV19 and TRBJ1-1, is as follows: DGGITQSPKYLFRKEGQNVTLSCEQNLNHDAMYWYRQDPGQGLRLIYYSQIVNDFQKGDIAEGYSVSREKKESFPLTVTSAQKNPTAFYLCASNGAWNTEAFFGQGTRLTVV.

V and J are TRBV27 and TRBJ2-1, with 8 bases identical to TRBD1. The CDR3 totals 14 residues. Germline V lookup: CDR1 MNHEY, CDR2 SMNVEV (reference sequence). J gave up 12 bases and V 0 bases, and 7 bases lay outside the gene matches. CDR3 nucleotide sequence: TGTGCCAGCAGTTTATCGACAGGGGTATATGGGCAGTTCTTC. Its translation: CASSLSTGVYGQFF.

This clone appeared a few times. Other DNA sequences in the same sample also yield this CDR3. The chain couples TRBV2 to TRBJ1-2, with D uncertain. Trimming took 0 bases from V and 4 from J, leaving 12 bases between them. Germline assignment: CDR1 SNHLY and CDR2 FYNNEI. The CDR3 is 15 residues long. CDR3 residues: CASSEAFDTAYGYTF. The CDR3 bases are TGTGCCAGCAGTGAAGCGTTCGACACCGCCTATGGCTACACCTTC.

This clone appeared a few times. The chain links TRBV4-3 to TRBJ1-2; D perhaps matches TRBD1 (5 bases). V was shortened by 0 bases and J by 0 bases, with 14 bases between the two germline ends. Germline V gene data show CDR1 as LGHNA and CDR2 as YSLEER. This CDR3 is built from 17 residues. Written as DNA, the CDR3 is TGCGCCAGCAGCCAAGATTTTGGCACAGGAGCTAACTATGGCTACACCTTC. Its translation: CASSQDFGTGANYGYTF.

This clone appeared a few times. The V and J genes are TRBV4-3 and TRBJ1-1; D is possibly TRBD1 (6 bases). Germline CDR1 reads LGHNA; CDR2 reads YSLEER. The germline V and J ends were trimmed by 0 bases and 11 bases, with 13 bases remaining between them. The CDR3 totals 13 residues. The DNA of the CDR3 is TGCGCCAGCAGCCAAGATGGGCAGGGGTCGGCTTTCTTT. Amino acids: CASSQDGQGSAFF.